Each of the 23 T cell receptor beta chains below was sequenced from the same sample in a study of blood T cell repertoires in COVID-19. Measured with immunoSEQ multiplex PCR; TCRdb has only the in-frame clones, and not every one. The sample yields about 19,000 clones, 86% seen once. The specimen sequenced was peripheral blood. The receptors here all came from a human donor in a cohort sampled during active COVID-19.

This clone has a handful of counts. The J gene is TRBJ2-5, the V gene TRBV27; weak D call: TRBD1 (6 bases). V lost 6 bases, J lost 2 bases, and 16 bases lay in between. Germline V gene sequence: CDR1 MNHEY, CDR2 SMNVEV (reference sequence). The CDR3 length is 15 residues. CDR3 coding DNA: TGTGCCAGCAGGCAACAGGGCGGTAGACAAGAGACCCAGTACTTC. Translation: CASRQQGGRQETQYF.

V usage is TRBV12-5 and J usage is TRBJ1-1; a possible D gene is TRBD1 (5 bases). The CDR3 sequence is 12 residues long. Germline CDR1 and CDR2: LGHNT and FRNRAP. The ends were cut back, 1 base at V and 5 bases at J, with 5 bases in the middle. CDR3 protein: CASGLEGTEAFF. CDR3 nucleotide sequence: TGTGCTAGTGGTTTGGAGGGGACTGAAGCTTTCTTT. The full variable domain, its missing parts supplied by reference TRBV12-5 and TRBJ1-1, is DARVTQTPRHKVTEMGQEVTMRCQPILGHNTVFWYRQTMMQGLELLAYFRNRAPLDDSGMPKDRFSAEMPDATLATLKIQPSEPRDSAVYFCASGLEGTEAFFGQGTRLTVV.

As DNA, the CDR3 is TGTGCCAGCAGACAACAGGGATGGGAGACCCAGTACTTC. Translation gives CASRQQGWETQYF. This chain uses TRBV28 with TRBJ2-5; D possibly corresponds to TRBD1 (6 bases). Looked up from germline, CDR1 is MDHEN and CDR2 is SYDVKM. V lost 6 bases and J 5 bases, leaving 13 bases between the germline ends. There are 13 residues in the CDR3.

The chain recombines TRBV6-2 or TRBV6-3 with TRBJ2-7, with D uncertain. Trimming removed 2 bases at V and 7 bases at J, with 6 bases between. This CDR3 is 11 amino acids long. Germline CDR1 MNHEY, CDR2 SVGEGT. CDR3 nucleotides: TGTGCCAGCAGTTACGGCTGGGAGCAGTACTTC. Translation: CASSYGWEQYF.

The V and J genes are TRBV28 and TRBJ1-2; 8 bases fit TRBD1. V shed 6 bases and J 4 bases; nucleotides not matched to a gene: 7. Germline V gives CDR1 MDHEN, CDR2 SYDVKM. The CDR3 has 14 residues. Here the CDR3 reads CASSITGGPYGYTF. As DNA, the CDR3 is TGTGCCAGCAGCATAACAGGGGGACCCTATGGCTACACCTTC.

This clone has just a few counts. The V call is TRBV5-6, the J call TRBJ2-1, with D perhaps TRBD2 (7 bases). This CDR3 spans 16 amino acids. CDR1 and CDR2 (germline): SGHDT, YYEEEE. V was clipped by 1 base and J by 4 bases, with 15 bases between them. CDR3 amino acids: CASSLPGGGVYNEQFF. For the CDR3, the DNA is TGTGCCAGCAGCTTGCCCGGAGGGGGGGTATACAATGAGCAGTTCTTC. Looking up the rest from reference TRBV5-6 and TRBJ2-1 gives the full variable domain: DAGVTQSPTHLIKTRGQQVTLRCSPKSGHDTVSWYQQALGQGPQFIFQYYEEEERQRGNFPDRFSGHQFPNYSSELNVNALLLGDSALYLCASSLPGGGVYNEQFFGPGTRLTVL.

This CDR3 is CASSPVPWELFF. CDR3 in DNA: TGTGCCAGCAGCCCCGTCCCGTGGGAGCTGTTTTTT. The J gene is TRBJ2-2, the V gene TRBV7-6; no firm D call. The CDR3 totals 12 residues. V lost 5 bases to trimming and J lost 9 bases, with 10 bases between them. The germline V gene has CDR1 SGHVS and CDR2 FNYEAQ.

The CDR3 loop reads CASSLESEEETQYF. As DNA, the CDR3 is TGTGCCAGCAGCTTGGAGTCGGAGGAAGAGACCCAGTACTTC. The V gene is TRBV5-5, the J gene TRBJ2-5; possible D gene TRBD2, 5 bases. V lost 0 bases, J lost 3 bases, and 9 bases lay in between. The germline V gene encodes CDR1 SGHKS and CDR2 YYEKEE (reference sequence). The CDR3 is 14 residues long.

J is TRBJ1-1 and V is TRBV24-1; tentative D call: TRBD1 (5 bases). Per germline, CDR1 KGHDR and CDR2 SFDVKD. The CDR3 extends over 14 amino acids. The V gene lost 1 base and the J gene lost 10 bases, with 15 bases spanning the gap. The CDR3 spells CATSDFGRGRGAFF. CDR3 coding DNA: TGTGCCACCAGTGATTTTGGCCGTGGGAGGGGAGCTTTCTTT.

This clone was counted between two and nine times. In the same sample, other DNA sequences code for this CDR3. The chain carries TRBV19 and TRBJ2-2; D is possibly TRBD1 (6 bases). Germline values: CDR1 LNHDA, CDR2 SQIVND (reference sequence). The CDR3 sequence is 16 residues long. Trimming removed 3 bases from V and 0 bases from J, with 11 bases in between. The CDR3 DNA is TGTGCCAGTAGTATTCTGGGGGCCGCGAACACCGGGGAGCTGTTTTTT. Protein sequence: CASSILGAANTGELFF.

V gene TRBV6-1 combines with J gene TRBJ1-2; 7 bases fit TRBD1. The CDR3 loop spans 15 amino acids. The germline gives CDR1 MNHNS, CDR2 SASEGT. With V trimmed by 3 bases and J by 2 bases, 6 bases remained unmatched. The CDR3 here is CASSEVDRANYGYTF. CDR3 DNA: TGTGCCAGCAGTGAGGTTGACAGGGCCAACTATGGCTACACCTTC.

Note on this clone: At the DNA level, this CDR3 is encoded by other sequences in the same sample as well. V is TRBV9 and J is TRBJ2-7; 7 bases are a match to TRBD2. Germline loops: CDR1 SGDLS, CDR2 YYNGEE. There are 14 residues in the CDR3. J gave up 2 bases and V 0 bases, and 2 bases lay outside the gene matches. DNA for the CDR3: TGTGCCAGCAGCGTAGGGGGAGGGCCCTACGAGCAGTACTTC. This encodes CASSVGGGPYEQYF. Complete variable domain (other parts from reference TRBV9 and TRBJ2-7): DSGVTQTPKHLITATGQRVTLRCSPRSGDLSVYWYQQSLDQGLQFLIQYYNGEERAKGNILERFSAQQFPDLHSELNLSSLELGDSALYFCASSVGGGPYEQYFGPGTRLTVT.

This clone was seen once. This chain connects TRBV6-2 or TRBV6-3 to TRBJ2-5; tentatively, D is TRBD2 (5 bases). V was pared by 2 bases and J by 5 bases, with 15 bases between. The CDR3 has 15 amino acids. Per germline, CDR1 MNHEY and CDR2 SVGEGT. The CDR3: CASSYGGLTWETQYF. CDR3 in DNA: TGTGCCAGCAGTTACGGCGGGCTGACCTGGGAGACCCAGTACTTC.

The genes are TRBV9 and TRBJ2-7, with 7 bases identical to TRBD1. Looked up from germline, CDR1 is SGDLS and CDR2 is YYNGEE. The J segment lost 6 bases and the V segment lost 4 bases, leaving 13 bases of the junction unmatched. This CDR3 region has 15 residues. CDR3 bases: TGTGCCAGCAGCCCCGGGGACAGCCCAGGCGGCGAGCAGTACTTC. This gives the protein CASSPGDSPGGEQYF.

The chain has TRBV27 and TRBJ2-3; 9 bases are shared with TRBD1. CDR1 is MNHEY, CDR2 SMNVEV, per germline (reference sequence). J lost 7 bases, V lost 2 bases, and 10 bases had no gene match. The CDR3 has 16 amino acids. This CDR3 is CASSLVVGQGMHTQYF. CDR3 in DNA: TGTGCCAGCAGTTTAGTGGTCGGACAGGGGATGCATACGCAGTATTTT.

The chain couples TRBV5-4 to TRBJ1-1, with 8 bases matching TRBD1. V was pared by 4 bases and J by 5 bases, with 7 bases of the junction left unmatched. Per germline, CDR1 SGHNT and CDR2 YYREEE (reference sequence). The CDR3 runs 14 residues. The CDR3 sequence is CASSPGQGGTEAFF. The DNA of the CDR3 is TGTGCCAGCAGCCCAGGACAGGGAGGGACTGAAGCTTTCTTT.

This rearrangement joins TRBV9 to TRBJ1-6, with 7 bases that match TRBD1. Germline trimming cut 0 bases from V and 7 bases from J; bases unmatched to any gene: 7. Germline CDR1 is SGDLS and CDR2 is YYNGEE. The CDR3 is 16 residues long. Here the CDR3 reads CASSVADRDRNSPLHF. The CDR3 DNA sequence: TGTGCCAGCAGCGTAGCAGACAGGGATCGAAATTCACCCCTCCACTTT.

The chain recombines TRBV7-2 with TRBJ2-5; D gene uncertain. The CDR3 runs to 14 residues. The germline V and J ends were trimmed by 1 base and 1 base, with 7 bases remaining between them. From germline, CDR1 is SGHTA and CDR2 FQGNSA. The CDR3 coding sequence is TGTGCCAGCAGCTTAGACTATATCCAAGAGACCCAGTACTTC. This sequence encodes CASSLDYIQETQYF. Full variable domain (outside the CDR3, taken from reference TRBV7-2 and TRBJ2-5): GAGVSQSPSNKVTEKGKDVELRCDPISGHTALYWYRQSLGQGLEFLIYFQGNSAPDKSGLPSDRFSAERTGGSVSTLTIQRTQQEDSAVYLCASSLDYIQETQYFGPGTRLLVL.

The rearrangement links TRBV5-1 to TRBJ1-3; D is undetermined. The germline V and J ends were trimmed by 5 bases and 1 base, with 7 bases remaining between them. The CDR3 consists of 13 residues. Germline values: CDR1 SGHRS, CDR2 YFSETQ. The CDR3 sequence is CASRQTSGNTIYF. DNA of the CDR3: TGCGCCAGCAGGCAGACTTCTGGAAACACCATATATTTT.

CDR3 region: CASSLAGGSEKLFF. In DNA, the CDR3 is TGTGCCAGCAGCTTAGCAGGGGGAAGTGAAAAACTGTTTTTT. The chain combines TRBV11-2 with TRBJ1-4, with 7 bases fitting TRBD1. The ends lost 1 base at V and 7 bases at J; junction bases unmatched: 3. This CDR3 has 14 amino acids. CDR1 is SGHAT and CDR2 is FQNNGV in the germline V gene. Variable domain in full (rest from reference TRBV11-2 and TRBJ1-4): EAGVAQSPRYKIIEKRQSVAFWCNPISGHATLYWYQQILGQGPKLLIQFQNNGVVDDSQLPKDRFSAERLKGVDSTLKIQPAKLEDSAVYLCASSLAGGSEKLFFGSGTQLSVL.

The chain joins TRBV9 to TRBJ2-6; D possibly corresponds to TRBD1 (5 bases). The V gene's germline CDR1 is SGDLS and CDR2 YYNGEE. V was trimmed by 4 bases and J by 2 bases, leaving 25 bases between them. The CDR3 spans 20 residues. The DNA for the CDR3 is TGTGCCAGCAGCACGCAGGGATTAGACAGCCGACTTCCTGGGGCCAACGTCCTGACTTTC. This codes for CASSTQGLDSRLPGANVLTF.

The V and J genes are TRBV2 and TRBJ2-7; D is unresolved. The germline gives CDR1 SNHLY, CDR2 FYNNEI. V was cut by 1 base and J by 5 bases, with 12 bases left in between. The CDR3 runs 14 residues. Here the CDR3 reads CASSEVRYLDEQYF. The CDR3 DNA reads TGTGCCAGCAGTGAAGTCCGATACCTAGACGAGCAGTACTTC.

The V call is TRBV28, the J call TRBJ2-3; a weak D match, TRBD2 (5 bases). The V gene's germline CDR1 is MDHEN and CDR2 SYDVKM. Trimming cost V 8 bases and J 4 bases, with 22 bases left between them. The CDR3 covers 16 residues. CDR3 DNA: TGTGCCAGCCGCTCCGGCCTAGCAGGTGTTTCAGATACGCAGTATTTT. Its translation is CASRSGLAGVSDTQYF.